Each of the 11 T cell receptor beta chains below was sequenced from the same sample in a study of breast tumors, draining lymph nodes, adjacent tissues. TCRdb independently ran MiXCR on the multiplex PCR reads; one entry per CDR3 protein. The sample consists of roughly 110,000 distinct CDR3 sequences, around 30% of them appearing once. Samples came from axillary lymph nodes draining the breast cancer. The sequencing sample was made of axillary lymph node tissue. The receptors were gathered from a female donor with breast cancer. Some clones in this sample may be carry-over from other donors' samples.

Many counts were recorded for this clonotype. The V and J genes are TRBV28 and TRBJ2-7; TRBD2 agrees at 10 bases. V lost 6 bases, J lost 2 bases, and 10 bases stayed unmatched. The CDR3 totals 16 residues. Germline V gene data show CDR1 as MDHEN and CDR2 as SYDVKM. The CDR3 DNA reads as TGTGCCAGCAGCCTCGGACTAGCGGCTGTTACCTACGAGCAGTACTTC. It yields the protein CASSLGLAAVTYEQYF. The full variable domain, rest sourced from reference TRBV28 and TRBJ2-7, is DVKVTQSSRYLVKRTGEKVFLECVQDMDHENMFWYRQDPGLGLRLIYFSYDVKMKEKGDIPEGYSVSREKKERFSLILESASTNQTSMYLCASSLGLAAVTYEQYFGPGTRLTVT.

The V and J genes are TRBV5-1 and TRBJ2-4; D not resolved. Germline CDR1 is SGHRS and CDR2 is YFSETQ. Trimming stripped 6 bases from V and 0 bases from J, with 7 bases between. This CDR3 is 13 amino acids long. The CDR3 DNA sequence: TGCGCCAGCAAGCAGGTAGCCAAAAACATTCAGTACTTC. Protein sequence: CASKQVAKNIQYF.

The chain couples TRBV28 to TRBJ2-1, with a weak D call TRBD2 (6 bases). From germline, CDR1 is MDHEN and CDR2 SYDVKM. The V gene lost 4 bases and the J gene lost 5 bases, with 15 bases spanning the gap. The CDR3 has 15 amino acids. CDR3 sequence (DNA): TGTGCCAGCAGTTCAAGGAGGGCCAAAAACAATGAGCAGTTCTTC. Amino acids: CASSSRRAKNNEQFF.

This clonotype was detected ten times or more. The chain carries TRBV20-1 and TRBJ1-5; unclear D gene. V lost 2 bases to trimming and J lost 0 bases, with 5 bases between them. The CDR3 is 13 residues long. Germline values: CDR1 DFQATT, CDR2 SNEGSKA (reference sequence). CDR3 protein: CSARQDSNQPQHF. The CDR3, as DNA: TGCAGTGCTAGACAGGATAGCAATCAGCCCCAGCATTTT.

Comments on this clonotype: This may be a read error, as it is one base from a much larger clone. This CDR3 reads CASSVANVGQGLGTEVFF. Here the CDR3 DNA reads TGTGCCAGCAGCGTAGCCAACGTCGGACAGGGTTTAGGGACTGAAGTTTTCTTT. V is TRBV9 and J is TRBJ1-1; 8 bases match TRBD1. This CDR3 has 18 amino acids. Germline CDR1 and CDR2: SGDLS and YYNGEE.

This clonotype was found many times. This rearrangement joins TRBV10-3 to TRBJ2-2, with 8 bases identical to TRBD2. The CDR3 is made up of 13 amino acids. The V and J ends lost 8 bases and 6 bases, in that order; junction bases with no gene match: 5. Germline assignment: CDR1 ENHRY and CDR2 SYGVKD. This chain's CDR3 is CAIVSSGSGELFF. Written as DNA, the CDR3 is TGTGCCATCGTGTCTAGCGGGTCCGGGGAGCTGTTTTTT.

This rearrangement joins TRBV2 to TRBJ1-2; 11 nucleotides match TRBD1. CDR1 is SNHLY and CDR2 is FYNNEI in the germline V gene. The CDR3 totals 13 residues. Trimming took 5 bases from V and 6 from J; bases not matched to a gene: 2. CDR3: CASSSGQGDGYTF. The CDR3, as DNA: TGTGCCAGCAGTTCGGGACAGGGGGATGGCTACACCTTC.

The gene calls are TRBV20-1 and TRBJ1-1; 10 positions match TRBD1. This CDR3 spans 14 amino acids. The germline V gene has CDR1 DFQATT and CDR2 SNEGSKA (reference sequence). V shed 5 bases and J 6 bases; nucleotides not matched to a gene: 9. The CDR3 DNA sequence: TGCAGTGCTTTATCCGGGACAGGGGAGGCTGAAGCTTTCTTT. This codes for CSALSGTGEAEAFF.

A word on this clonotype: The junction shows a germline mismatch at one end, possibly a read error. The CDR3 region is CASSYSETFF. The CDR3 nucleotides read TGTGCCAGCAGTTACTCTGAAACTTTCTTT. The V call is TRBV6-6, the J call TRBJ1-1; D unclear. Per the germline V gene, CDR1 is MNHNY and CDR2 is SVGAGI (reference sequence). This CDR3 is 10 amino acids long.

There are many counts of this clonotype. The rearrangement joins TRBV5-1 to TRBJ1-2, with TRBD1 as a possible D gene (5 bases). This CDR3 has 15 amino acids. Trimming cost V 3 bases and J 4 bases, with 16 bases left between them. Germline V gene data show CDR1 as SGHRS and CDR2 as YFSETQ. The CDR3 coding sequence is TGCGCCAGCAGCTCGGGACCGGGACCGAGCTATGGCTACACCTTC. Its protein is CASSSGPGPSYGYTF.

The V gene is TRBV9, the J gene TRBJ2-2; D not resolved. The CDR3 runs 12 residues. Germline CDR1 and CDR2: SGDLS and YYNGEE. The V and J ends lost 8 bases and 2 bases respectively, with 7 bases between them. CDR3 amino acids: CASQTNTGELFF. DNA of the CDR3: TGTGCCAGTCAGACAAACACCGGGGAGCTGTTTTTT.